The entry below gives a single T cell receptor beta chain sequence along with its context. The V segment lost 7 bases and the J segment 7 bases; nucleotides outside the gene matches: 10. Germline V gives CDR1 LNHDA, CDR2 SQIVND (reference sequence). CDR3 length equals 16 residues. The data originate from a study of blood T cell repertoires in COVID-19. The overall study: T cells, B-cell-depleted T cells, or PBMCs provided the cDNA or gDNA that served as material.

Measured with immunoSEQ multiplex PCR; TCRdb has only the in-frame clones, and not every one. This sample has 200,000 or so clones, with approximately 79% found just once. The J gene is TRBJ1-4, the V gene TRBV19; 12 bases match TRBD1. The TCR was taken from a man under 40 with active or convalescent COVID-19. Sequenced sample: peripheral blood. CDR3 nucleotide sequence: TGTGCCAGTACCGCGAGGGTGGGACAGGGGGCTGAAAAACTGTTTTTT. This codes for CASTARVGQGAEKLFF.